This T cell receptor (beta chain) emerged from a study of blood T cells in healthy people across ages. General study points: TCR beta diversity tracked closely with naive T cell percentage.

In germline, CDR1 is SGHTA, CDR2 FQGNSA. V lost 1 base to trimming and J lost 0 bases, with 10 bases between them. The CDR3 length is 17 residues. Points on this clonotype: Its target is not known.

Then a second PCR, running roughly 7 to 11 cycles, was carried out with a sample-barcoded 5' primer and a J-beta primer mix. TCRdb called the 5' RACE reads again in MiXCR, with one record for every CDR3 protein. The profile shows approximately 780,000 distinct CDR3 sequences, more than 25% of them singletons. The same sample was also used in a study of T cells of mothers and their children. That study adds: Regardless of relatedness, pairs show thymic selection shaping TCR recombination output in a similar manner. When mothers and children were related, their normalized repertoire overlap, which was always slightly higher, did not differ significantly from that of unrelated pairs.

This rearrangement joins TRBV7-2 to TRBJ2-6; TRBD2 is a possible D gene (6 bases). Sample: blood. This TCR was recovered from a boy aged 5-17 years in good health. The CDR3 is CASSLEGGFSGANVLTF. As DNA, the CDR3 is TGTGCCAGCAGCTTAGAAGGAGGGTTCTCTGGGGCCAACGTCCTGACTTTC. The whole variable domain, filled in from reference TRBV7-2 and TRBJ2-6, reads GAGVSQSPSNKVTEKGKDVELRCDPISGHTALYWYRQSLGQGLEFLIYFQGNSAPDKSGLPSDRFSAERTGGSVSTLTIQRTQQEDSAVYLCASSLEGGFSGANVLTFGAGSRLTVL.